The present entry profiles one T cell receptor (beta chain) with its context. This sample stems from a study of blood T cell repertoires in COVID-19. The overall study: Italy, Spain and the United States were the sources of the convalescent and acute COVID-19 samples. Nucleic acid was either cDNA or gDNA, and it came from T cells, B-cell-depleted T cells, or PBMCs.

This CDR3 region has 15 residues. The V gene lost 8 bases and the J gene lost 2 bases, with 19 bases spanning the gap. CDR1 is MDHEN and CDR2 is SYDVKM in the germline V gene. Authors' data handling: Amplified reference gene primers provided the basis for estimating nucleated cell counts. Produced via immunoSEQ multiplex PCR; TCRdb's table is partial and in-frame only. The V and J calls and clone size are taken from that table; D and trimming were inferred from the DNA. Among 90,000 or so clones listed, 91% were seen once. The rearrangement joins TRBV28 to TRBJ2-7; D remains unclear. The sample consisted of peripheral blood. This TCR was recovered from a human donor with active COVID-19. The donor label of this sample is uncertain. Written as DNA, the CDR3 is TGTGCCAGCCCACCAGCGCAGCTCGCCCCCTACGAGCAGTACTTC. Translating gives CASPPAQLAPYEQYF.